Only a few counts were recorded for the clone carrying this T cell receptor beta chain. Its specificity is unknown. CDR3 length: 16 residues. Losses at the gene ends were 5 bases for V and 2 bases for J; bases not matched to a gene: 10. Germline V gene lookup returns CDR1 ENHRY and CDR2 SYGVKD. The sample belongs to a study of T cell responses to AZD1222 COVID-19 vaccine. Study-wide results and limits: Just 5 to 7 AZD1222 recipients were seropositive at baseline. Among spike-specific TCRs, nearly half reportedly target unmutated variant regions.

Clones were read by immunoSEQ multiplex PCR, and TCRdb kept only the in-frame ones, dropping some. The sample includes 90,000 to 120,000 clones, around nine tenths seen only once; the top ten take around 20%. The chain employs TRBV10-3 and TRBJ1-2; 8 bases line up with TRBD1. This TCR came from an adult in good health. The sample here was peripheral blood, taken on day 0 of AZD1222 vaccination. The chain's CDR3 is CAISMQPGQANYGYTF. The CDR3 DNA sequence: TGTGCCATCAGTATGCAACCGGGACAGGCAAACTATGGCTACACCTTC.